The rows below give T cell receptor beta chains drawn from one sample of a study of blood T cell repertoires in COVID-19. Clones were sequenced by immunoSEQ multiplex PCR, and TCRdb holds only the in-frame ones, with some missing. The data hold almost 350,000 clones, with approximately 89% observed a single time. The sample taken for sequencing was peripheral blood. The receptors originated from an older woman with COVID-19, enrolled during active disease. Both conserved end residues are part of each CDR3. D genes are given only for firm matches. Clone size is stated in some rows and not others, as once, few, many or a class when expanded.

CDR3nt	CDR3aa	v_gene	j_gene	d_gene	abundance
TGTGCCAGCAGCTTGGGATGGACAGGGGGACAAGAGACCCAGTACTTC	CASSLGWTGGQETQYF	TRBV5-6	TRBJ2-5	TRBD1	-
TGTGCCAGCCGACAGGGTACGAACACTGAAGCTTTCTTT	CASRQGTNTEAFF	TRBV18	TRBJ1-1	TRBD1	once
TGTGCCAGCAGGAAATCCGGGACAGGGGATTGGGGCAGACAGCCCCAGCATTTT	CASRKSGTGDWGRQPQHF	TRBV27	TRBJ1-5	TRBD1	-
TGTGCCAGCAGCCCCCCGGACAGGGCTAACTATGGCTACACCTTC	CASSPPDRANYGYTF	TRBV13	TRBJ1-2	TRBD1	-
TGTGCCAGCAGCCGCGCAGGCGCTGCCTATGGCTACACCTTC	CASSRAGAAYGYTF	TRBV3-1/TRBV3-2	TRBJ1-2	-	once
TGTGCCAGCAGCCAAGATAACTTCCTCTATGGCTACACCTTC	CASSQDNFLYGYTF	TRBV3-1/TRBV3-2	TRBJ1-2	-	-
TGCGCCAGCAGCCCGACAGGGGGCACCTACGAGCAGTACTTC	CASSPTGGTYEQYF	TRBV5-1	TRBJ2-7	TRBD1	-
TGTGCCAGCAGCTTAAATGGCAGGAACACTGAAGCTTTCTTT	CASSLNGRNTEAFF	TRBV7-9	TRBJ1-1	-	-
TGTGCCAGCAGCGTAGAGAAGGTGGCAGGGGAACCCGGGGAGCTGTTTTTT	CASSVEKVAGEPGELFF	TRBV9	TRBJ2-2	-	-
TGTGCCAGCAGCAGGGGACTAGCGGGATTTACGAACACCGGGGAGCTGTTTTTT	CASSRGLAGFTNTGELFF	TRBV7-6	TRBJ2-2	TRBD2	-
TGTGCCAGCAGGACTCAGGGGGCGCATGAAAAACTGTTTTTT	CASRTQGAHEKLFF	TRBV28	TRBJ1-4	TRBD1	-
TGTGCCTCAAAGCTAAGGGGGACAGGGCAAGAGACCCAGTACTTC	CASKLRGTGQETQYF	TRBV3-1/TRBV3-2	TRBJ2-5	TRBD1	-
TGTGCCAGCAGCGCCCCGAGAGGGCGCAATGAGCAGTTCTTC	CASSAPRGRNEQFF	TRBV11-2	TRBJ2-1	-	-
TGCAGCGTTATATCTGGGGCCAACGTCCTGACTTTC	CSVISGANVLTF	TRBV29-1	TRBJ2-6	-	-
TGCGCCAGCAGCCCGCGCGGACTAGCGGGGGGGCTTTCTGGAGAGACCCAGTACTTC	CASSPRGLAGGLSGETQYF	TRBV5-1	TRBJ2-5	TRBD2	-
TGTGCCAGCAGCTTAGGTGGGACTAGCACAGATACGCAGTATTTT	CASSLGGTSTDTQYF	TRBV5-4	TRBJ2-3	-	-
TGTGCCAGCAGCTTAGATAGGGGGTTCGGAAACACCATATATTTT	CASSLDRGFGNTIYF	TRBV11-2	TRBJ1-3	-	-
TGTGCCAGTAGTCCCCGGGGGGGGACCCAAGAGACCCAGTACTTC	CASSPRGGTQETQYF	TRBV19	TRBJ2-5	TRBD2	-
TGTGCCAGCAGTGAAGCGAGGTCAATTAACCACAAGTACTTC	CASSEARSINHKYF	TRBV2	TRBJ2-4	-	-
TGCGCCAGCACCGACACGGTGGGCTACACCTTC	CASTDTVGYTF	TRBV5-1	TRBJ1-2	-	-
TGTGCCAGCAGCCTGGCCCTTGCAACTAATGAAAAACTGTTTTTT	CASSLALATNEKLFF	TRBV7-9	TRBJ1-4	-	once
TGTGCCAGCAGTGCCCTCACAGATACGCAGTATTTT	CASSALTDTQYF	TRBV2	TRBJ2-3	-	-
TGTGCCATCAGTGATGGGACAGGGAAGCCTGAAGCTTTCTTT	CAISDGTGKPEAFF	TRBV10-3	TRBJ1-1	TRBD1	-
TGTGCCAGCAGTCACAGGGAATATAGCAATCAGCCCCAGCATTTT	CASSHREYSNQPQHF	TRBV2	TRBJ1-5	-	-
TGTGCCAGCAGCGGAATAGCGGGGTCGAGCACAGATACGCAGTATTTT	CASSGIAGSSTDTQYF	TRBV9	TRBJ2-3	TRBD2	-
TGTGCCAGCAGCTTACGGGAAAACACTGAAGCTTTCTTT	CASSLRENTEAFF	TRBV7-2	TRBJ1-1	-	-
TGTGCCAGCAGACCTAGCGGGGGCACCGGGGAGCTGTTTTTT	CASRPSGGTGELFF	TRBV5-4	TRBJ2-2	TRBD2	-
TGTGCCAGCAGTCGACGAAGGGGGCCAGAGACCCAGTACTTC	CASSRRRGPETQYF	TRBV27	TRBJ2-5	TRBD1	-
TGTGCCAGCAGCTTAACTCCGGGACAGGTTAACACTGAAGCTTTCTTT	CASSLTPGQVNTEAFF	TRBV7-3	TRBJ1-1	TRBD1	-
TGCGCCAGCAGCTCCGTCCCGGGACAGGGAGCGGGTGCTGAAGCTTTCTTT	CASSSVPGQGAGAEAFF	TRBV5-1	TRBJ1-1	TRBD1	-
TGTGCCATCATCCGGAGGGGCTCTGGGGCCAACGTCCTGACTTTC	CAIIRRGSGANVLTF	TRBV6-5	TRBJ2-6	-	-
TGTGCCAGCAGCGCCTTATCAGTGAACACTGAAGCTTTCTTT	CASSALSVNTEAFF	TRBV9	TRBJ1-1	-	-
TGTGCCAGCAGCTTAACAGGGATTGGCTACACCTTC	CASSLTGIGYTF	TRBV9	TRBJ1-2	-	-
TGTGCCAGCAGTCCCGGGGGGCTAGGCAATCAGCCCCAGCATTTT	CASSPGGLGNQPQHF	TRBV2	TRBJ1-5	-	-
TGTGCCAGCAGTGAAATCGGGGGTGGTGGCAGGTGGAAAAAACTGTTTTTT	CASSEIGGGGRWKKLFF	TRBV6-1	TRBJ1-4	-	-
TGTGCCAGCAGCTTAGCGGACAGGCCGGGTCCTGGCAATCAGCCCCAGCATTTT	CASSLADRPGPGNQPQHF	TRBV7-8	TRBJ1-5	TRBD1	-
TGCGCCAGCAGCTTGGGCGGGGATAGCAATCAGCCCCAGCATTTT	CASSLGGDSNQPQHF	TRBV5-1	TRBJ1-5	-	-
TGCGCCAGCAGCTTCGCTCGGACAGGAACTAGCACAGATACGCAGTATTTT	CASSFARTGTSTDTQYF	TRBV5-1	TRBJ2-3	TRBD1	-
TGTGCCAGGTCAGGACAGGGCTCTCAGCCCCAGCATTTT	CARSGQGSQPQHF	TRBV6-5	TRBJ1-5	TRBD1	-
TGTGCCAGTGGGGTGCTAGCGGGGACCGGAGCTTTCTTT	CASGVLAGTGAFF	TRBV19	TRBJ1-1	-	-
TGTGCCAGCAGCGGTAGTGGAAACACCATATATTTT	CASSGSGNTIYF	TRBV7-9	TRBJ1-3	-	-
TGTGCCAGCATCACAGGGGGAAATCAGCCCCAGCATTTT	CASITGGNQPQHF	TRBV28	TRBJ1-5	TRBD1	-
TGTGCCTGGAGTGTTTCAGGGAATGAAAAACTGTTTTTT	CAWSVSGNEKLFF	TRBV30	TRBJ1-4	-	-
TGCACCAGCACCCCTCGGGGAGAATATGGCTACACCTTC	CTSTPRGEYGYTF	TRBV1	TRBJ1-2	-	-
TGCGCCAGCAGCTCCCAGTCCAGGGAAGGCTACACCTTC	CASSSQSREGYTF	TRBV5-1	TRBJ1-2	-	few
TGTGCCATCAGTGACTTGGGACAGGGGGCGGGCTACACCTTC	CAISDLGQGAGYTF	TRBV10-3	TRBJ1-2	TRBD1	-
TGTGCCAGCAGTTACTCCCCCACAGGGAACACTGAAGCTTTCTTT	CASSYSPTGNTEAFF	TRBV6-6	TRBJ1-1	-	-
TGTGCCAGCGACAAGGCCTATAGCAATCAGCCCCAGCATTTT	CASDKAYSNQPQHF	TRBV6-5	TRBJ1-5	-	few
TGTGCCATCAGTGATCCCTCAGTGACAGGGCGGAATGGCTACACCTTC	CAISDPSVTGRNGYTF	TRBV10-3	TRBJ1-2	TRBD1	-
TGTGCCAGCAGCGTCCAGGGGACGGCGAACACTGAAGCTTTCTTT	CASSVQGTANTEAFF	TRBV9	TRBJ1-1	-	-